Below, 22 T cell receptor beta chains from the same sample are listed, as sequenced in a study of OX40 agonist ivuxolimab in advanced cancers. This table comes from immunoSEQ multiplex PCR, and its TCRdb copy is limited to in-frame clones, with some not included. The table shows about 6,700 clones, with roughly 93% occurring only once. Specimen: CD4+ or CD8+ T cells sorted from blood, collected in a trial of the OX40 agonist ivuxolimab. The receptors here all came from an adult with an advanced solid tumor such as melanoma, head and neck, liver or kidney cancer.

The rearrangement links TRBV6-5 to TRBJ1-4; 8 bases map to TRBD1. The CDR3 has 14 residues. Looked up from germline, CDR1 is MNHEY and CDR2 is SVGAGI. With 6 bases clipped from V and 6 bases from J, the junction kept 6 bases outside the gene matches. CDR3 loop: CASRGQGWDEKLFF. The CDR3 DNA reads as TGTGCCAGCAGAGGACAGGGATGGGATGAAAAACTGTTTTTT.

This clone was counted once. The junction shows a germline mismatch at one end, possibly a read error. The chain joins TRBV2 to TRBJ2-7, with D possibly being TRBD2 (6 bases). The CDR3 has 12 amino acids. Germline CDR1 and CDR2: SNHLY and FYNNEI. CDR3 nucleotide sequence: TGTGCCAGCAGTGAAGCAGCGGGCCCGGTAAGCTTC. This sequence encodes CASSEAAGPVSF. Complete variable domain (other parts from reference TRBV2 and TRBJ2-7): EPEVTQTPSHQVTQMGQEVILRCVPISNHLYFYWYRQILGQKVEFLVSFYNNEISEKSEIFDDQFSVERPDGSNFTLKIRSTKLEDSAMYFCASSEAAGPVSFGPGTRLTVT.

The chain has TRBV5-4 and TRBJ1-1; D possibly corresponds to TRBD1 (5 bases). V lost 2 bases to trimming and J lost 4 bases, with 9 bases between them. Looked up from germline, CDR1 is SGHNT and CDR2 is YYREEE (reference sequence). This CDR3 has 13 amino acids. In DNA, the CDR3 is TGTGCCAGCAGCTTACCAGGGCTCACTGAAGCTTTCTTT. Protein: CASSLPGLTEAFF.

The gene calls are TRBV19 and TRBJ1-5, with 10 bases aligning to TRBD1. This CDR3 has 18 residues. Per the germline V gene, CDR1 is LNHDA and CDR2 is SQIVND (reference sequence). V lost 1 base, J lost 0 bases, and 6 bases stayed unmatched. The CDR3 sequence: CASSIGGQGSYSNQPQHF. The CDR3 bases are TGTGCCAGTAGTATAGGGGGACAGGGGAGTTATAGCAATCAGCCCCAGCATTTT.

The CDR3 region is CASSSLLIAGGQYEQYF. Here the CDR3 DNA reads TGTGCCAGCAGCTCCCTACTCATAGCGGGAGGGCAGTACGAGCAGTACTTC. The chain couples TRBV7-9 to TRBJ2-7, with 11 bases aligning to TRBD2. With V trimmed by 4 bases and J by 4 bases, 12 bases remained unmatched. The V gene's germline CDR1 is SEHNR and CDR2 FQNEAQ (reference sequence). This CDR3 has 17 residues.

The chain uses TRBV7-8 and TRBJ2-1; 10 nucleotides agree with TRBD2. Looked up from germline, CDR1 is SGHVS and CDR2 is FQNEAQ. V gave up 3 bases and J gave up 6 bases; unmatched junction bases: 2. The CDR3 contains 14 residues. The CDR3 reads CASSFQREGNEQFF. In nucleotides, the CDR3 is TGTGCCAGCAGCTTCCAGCGGGAGGGCAATGAGCAGTTCTTC.

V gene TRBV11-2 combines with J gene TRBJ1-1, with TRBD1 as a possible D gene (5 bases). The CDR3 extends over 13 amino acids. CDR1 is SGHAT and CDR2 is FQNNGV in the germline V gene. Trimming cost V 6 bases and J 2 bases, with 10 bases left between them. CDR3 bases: TGTGCCAGCAGTTTTAGGGGTAACACTGAAGCTTTCTTT. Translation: CASSFRGNTEAFF.

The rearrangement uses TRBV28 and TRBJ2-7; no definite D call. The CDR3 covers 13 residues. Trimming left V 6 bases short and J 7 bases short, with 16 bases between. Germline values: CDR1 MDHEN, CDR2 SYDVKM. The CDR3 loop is CASRIGGVSEQYF. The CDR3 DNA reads TGTGCCAGCAGGATTGGCGGAGTGAGTGAGCAGTACTTC.

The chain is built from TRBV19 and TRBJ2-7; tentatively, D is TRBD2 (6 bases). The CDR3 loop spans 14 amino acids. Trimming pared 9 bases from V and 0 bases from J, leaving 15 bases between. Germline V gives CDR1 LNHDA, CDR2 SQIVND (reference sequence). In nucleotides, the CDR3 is TGTGCCAGCCGCCTAGCGCTGAGCTCCTACGAGCAGTACTTC. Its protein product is CASRLALSSYEQYF. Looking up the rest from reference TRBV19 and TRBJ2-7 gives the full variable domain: DGGITQSPKYLFRKEGQNVTLSCEQNLNHDAMYWYRQDPGQGLRLIYYSQIVNDFQKGDIAEGYSVSREKKESFPLTVTSAQKNPTAFYLCASRLALSSYEQYFGPGTRLTVT.

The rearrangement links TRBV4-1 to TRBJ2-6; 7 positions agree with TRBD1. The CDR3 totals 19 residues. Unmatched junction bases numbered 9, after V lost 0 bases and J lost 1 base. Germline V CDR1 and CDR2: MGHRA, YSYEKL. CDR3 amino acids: CASSQDILAGGSGANVLTF. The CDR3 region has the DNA TGCGCCAGCAGCCAAGATATCCTGGCAGGGGGATCTGGGGCCAACGTCCTGACTTTC.

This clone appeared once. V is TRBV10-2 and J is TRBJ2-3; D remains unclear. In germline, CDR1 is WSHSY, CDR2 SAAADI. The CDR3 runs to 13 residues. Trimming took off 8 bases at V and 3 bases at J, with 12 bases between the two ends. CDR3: CASLRPRTDTQYF. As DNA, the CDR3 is TGCGCCAGCCTCCGCCCCCGAACAGATACGCAGTATTTT.

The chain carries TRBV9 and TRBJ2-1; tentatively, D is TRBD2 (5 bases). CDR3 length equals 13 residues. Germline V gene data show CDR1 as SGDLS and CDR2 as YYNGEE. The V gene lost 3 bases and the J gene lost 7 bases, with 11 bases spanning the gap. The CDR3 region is CASSARSGNEQFF. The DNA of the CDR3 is TGTGCCAGCAGCGCGCGATCGGGAAATGAGCAGTTCTTC.

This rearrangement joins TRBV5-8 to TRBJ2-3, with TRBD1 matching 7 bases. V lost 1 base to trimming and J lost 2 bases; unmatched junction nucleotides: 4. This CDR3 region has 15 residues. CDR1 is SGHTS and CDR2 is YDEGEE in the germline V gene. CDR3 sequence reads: CASSLTGANTDTQYF. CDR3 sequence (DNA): TGTGCCAGCAGCTTGACAGGGGCGAACACAGATACGCAGTATTTT.

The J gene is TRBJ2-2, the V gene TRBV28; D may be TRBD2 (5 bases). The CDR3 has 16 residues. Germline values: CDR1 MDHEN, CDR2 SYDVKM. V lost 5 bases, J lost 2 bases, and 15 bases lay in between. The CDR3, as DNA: TGTGCCAGCAGTGTCGGGTTGGGAGTTAACACCGGGGAGCTGTTTTTT. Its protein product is CASSVGLGVNTGELFF.

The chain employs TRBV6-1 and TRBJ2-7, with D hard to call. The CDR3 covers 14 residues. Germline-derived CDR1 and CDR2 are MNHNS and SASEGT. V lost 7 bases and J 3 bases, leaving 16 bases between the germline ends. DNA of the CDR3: TGTGCCAGCAACATCGGTGGGCAGTACTACGAGCAGTACTTC. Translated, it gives CASNIGGQYYEQYF.

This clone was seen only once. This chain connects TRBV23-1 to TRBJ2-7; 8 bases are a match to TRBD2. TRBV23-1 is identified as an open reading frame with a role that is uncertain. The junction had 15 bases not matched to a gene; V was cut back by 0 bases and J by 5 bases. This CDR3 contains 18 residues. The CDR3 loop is CASSQSVRGGRPIDEQYF. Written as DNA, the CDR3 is TGCGCCAGCAGTCAATCCGTCCGCGGGGGGAGACCGATCGACGAGCAGTACTTC.

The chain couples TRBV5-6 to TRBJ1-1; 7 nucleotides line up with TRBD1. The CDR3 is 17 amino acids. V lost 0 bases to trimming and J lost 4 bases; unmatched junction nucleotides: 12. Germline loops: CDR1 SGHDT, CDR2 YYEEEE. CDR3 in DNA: TGTGCCAGCAGCTTGGTGCTGATGGACAGGATCGTCACTGAAGCTTTCTTT. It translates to CASSLVLMDRIVTEAFF. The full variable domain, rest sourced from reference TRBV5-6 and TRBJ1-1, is DAGVTQSPTHLIKTRGQQVTLRCSPKSGHDTVSWYQQALGQGPQFIFQYYEEEERQRGNFPDRFSGHQFPNYSSELNVNALLLGDSALYLCASSLVLMDRIVTEAFFGQGTRLTVV.

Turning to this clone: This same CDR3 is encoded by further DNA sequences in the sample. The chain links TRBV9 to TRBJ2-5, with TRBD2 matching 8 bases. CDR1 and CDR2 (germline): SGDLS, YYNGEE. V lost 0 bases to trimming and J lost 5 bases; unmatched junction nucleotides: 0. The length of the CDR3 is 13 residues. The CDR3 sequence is CASSVGLAETQYF. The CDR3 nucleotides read TGTGCCAGCAGCGTAGGACTAGCGGAGACCCAGTACTTC.

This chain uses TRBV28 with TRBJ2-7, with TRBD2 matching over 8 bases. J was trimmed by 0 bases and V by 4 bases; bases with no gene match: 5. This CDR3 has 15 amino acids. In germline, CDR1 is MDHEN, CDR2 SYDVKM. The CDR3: CASSYLAGNSYEQYF. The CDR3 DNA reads TGTGCCAGCAGTTATCTAGCGGGCAACTCCTACGAGCAGTACTTC.

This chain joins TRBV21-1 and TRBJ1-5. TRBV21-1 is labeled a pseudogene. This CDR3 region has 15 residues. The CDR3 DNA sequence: TGTGCCAGCAGAGAATCGGGGGCACGGAATCAGCCCCAGCATTTT. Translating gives CASRESGARNQPQHF.

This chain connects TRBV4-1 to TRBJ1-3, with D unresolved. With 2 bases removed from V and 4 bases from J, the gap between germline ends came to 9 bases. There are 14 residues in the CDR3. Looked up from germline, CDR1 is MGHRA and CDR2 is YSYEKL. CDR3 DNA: TGCGCCAGCAGCCAATGGTTCCCCGGAAACACCATATATTTT. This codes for CASSQWFPGNTIYF.

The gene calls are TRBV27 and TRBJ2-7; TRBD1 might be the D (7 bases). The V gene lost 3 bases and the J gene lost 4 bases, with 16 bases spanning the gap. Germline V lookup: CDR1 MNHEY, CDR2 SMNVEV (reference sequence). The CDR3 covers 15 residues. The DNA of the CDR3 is TGTGCCAGCAGTTTGTCTGGACAGGCGGGGTACGAGCAGTACTTC. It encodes CASSLSGQAGYEQYF.